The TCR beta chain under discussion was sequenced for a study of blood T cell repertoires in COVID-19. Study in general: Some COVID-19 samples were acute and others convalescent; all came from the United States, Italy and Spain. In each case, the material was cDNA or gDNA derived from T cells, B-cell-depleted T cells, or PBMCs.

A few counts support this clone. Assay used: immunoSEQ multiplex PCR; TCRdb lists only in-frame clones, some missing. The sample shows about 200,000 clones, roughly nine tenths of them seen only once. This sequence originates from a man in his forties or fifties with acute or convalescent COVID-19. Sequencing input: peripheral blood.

The CDR3 loop is CASSLRLSSYEQYF. Written as DNA, the CDR3 is TGTGCCAGCAGCCTCCGACTGAGCTCCTACGAGCAGTACTTC. The chain links TRBV5-4 to TRBJ2-7; D is undetermined. Between the trimmed V and J ends, which lost 4 bases and 0 bases, there was a span of 11 bases. The CDR3 spans 14 residues. Germline V gene data show CDR1 as SGHNT and CDR2 as YYREEE (reference sequence). The variable domain in full, completed from reference TRBV5-4 and TRBJ2-7, reads ETGVTQSPTHLIKTRGQQVTLRCSSQSGHNTVSWYQQALGQGPQFIFQYYREEENGRGNFPPRFSGLQFPNYSSELNVNALELDDSALYLCASSLRLSSYEQYFGPGTRLTVT.